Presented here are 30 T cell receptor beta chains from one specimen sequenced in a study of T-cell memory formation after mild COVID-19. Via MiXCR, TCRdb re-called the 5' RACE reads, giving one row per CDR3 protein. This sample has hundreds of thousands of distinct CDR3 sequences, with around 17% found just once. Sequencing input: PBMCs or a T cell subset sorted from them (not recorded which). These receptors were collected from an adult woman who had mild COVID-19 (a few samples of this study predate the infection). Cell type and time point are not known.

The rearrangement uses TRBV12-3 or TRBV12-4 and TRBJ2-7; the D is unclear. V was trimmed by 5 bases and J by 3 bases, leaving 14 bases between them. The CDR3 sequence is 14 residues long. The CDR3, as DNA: TGTGCCAGCAGTCCGAGACACGGTGTCTACGAGCAGTACTTC. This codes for CASSPRHGVYEQYF.

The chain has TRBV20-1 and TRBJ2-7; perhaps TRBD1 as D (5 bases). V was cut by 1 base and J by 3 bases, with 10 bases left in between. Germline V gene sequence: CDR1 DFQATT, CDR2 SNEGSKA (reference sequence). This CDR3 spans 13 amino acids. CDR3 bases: TGCAGTGCTAGAGCCCTCGACAGCTACGAGCAGTACTTC. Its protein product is CSARALDSYEQYF.

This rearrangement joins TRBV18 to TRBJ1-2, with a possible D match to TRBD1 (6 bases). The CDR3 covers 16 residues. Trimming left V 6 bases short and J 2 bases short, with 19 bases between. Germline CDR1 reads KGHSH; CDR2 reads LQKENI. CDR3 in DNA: TGTGCCAGCTCTCAAAGGTCGGGGGGCGTCAACTATGGCTACACCTTC. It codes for CASSQRSGGVNYGYTF.

The CDR3 protein is CASRGYFSYEQYF. CDR3 coding DNA: TGTGCCTCTAGGGGGTATTTTTCCTACGAGCAGTACTTC. The gene calls are TRBV5-4 and TRBJ2-7; TRBD1 is a possible D gene (6 bases). Trimming stripped 10 bases from V and 1 base from J, with 15 bases between. Germline CDR1 SGHNT, CDR2 YYREEE (reference sequence). This CDR3 comprises 13 residues.

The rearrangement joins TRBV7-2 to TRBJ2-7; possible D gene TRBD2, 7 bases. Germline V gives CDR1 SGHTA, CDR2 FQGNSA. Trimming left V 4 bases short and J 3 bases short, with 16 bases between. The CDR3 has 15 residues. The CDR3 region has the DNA TGTGCCAGCAGCTCCTGGGGAGGGGGTAACTACGAGCAGTACTTC. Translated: CASSSWGGGNYEQYF.

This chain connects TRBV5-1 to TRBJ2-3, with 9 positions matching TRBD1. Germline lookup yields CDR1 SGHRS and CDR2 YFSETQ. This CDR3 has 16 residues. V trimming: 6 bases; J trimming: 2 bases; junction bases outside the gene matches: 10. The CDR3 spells CASTPRGQGPTDTQYF. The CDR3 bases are TGCGCCAGCACCCCACGTGGACAGGGGCCCACAGATACGCAGTATTTT.

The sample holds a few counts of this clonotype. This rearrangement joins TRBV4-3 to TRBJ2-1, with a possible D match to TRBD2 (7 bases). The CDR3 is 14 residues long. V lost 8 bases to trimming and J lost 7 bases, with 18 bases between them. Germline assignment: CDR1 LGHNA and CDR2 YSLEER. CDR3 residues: CASGGAGAGNEQFF. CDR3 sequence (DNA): TGCGCCAGCGGGGGGGCGGGAGCGGGAAATGAGCAGTTCTTC.

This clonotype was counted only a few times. Here the CDR3 reads CASSSSGSLADTQYF. CDR3 coding DNA: TGTGCCAGCAGCTCTAGCGGGAGCCTAGCAGATACGCAGTATTTT. The rearrangement uses TRBV7-3 and TRBJ2-3; TRBD2 aligns across 10 bases. This CDR3 has 15 residues. V dropped 4 bases and J dropped 4; count of bases not matched to a gene: 5. Germline values: CDR1 SGHTA, CDR2 FQGTGA.

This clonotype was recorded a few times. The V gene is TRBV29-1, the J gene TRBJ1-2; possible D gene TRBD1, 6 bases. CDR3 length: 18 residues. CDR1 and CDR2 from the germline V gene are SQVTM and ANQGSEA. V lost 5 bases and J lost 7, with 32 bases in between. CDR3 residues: CSVYPSSPTTGRSGGYTF. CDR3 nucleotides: TGCAGCGTTTACCCCTCCTCCCCAACAACAGGGAGGTCAGGTGGCTACACCTTC.

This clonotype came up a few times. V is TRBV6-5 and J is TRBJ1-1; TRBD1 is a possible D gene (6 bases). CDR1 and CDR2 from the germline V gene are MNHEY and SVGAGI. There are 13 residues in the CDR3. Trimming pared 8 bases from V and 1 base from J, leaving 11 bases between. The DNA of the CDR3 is TGTGCCAGCCAGCGGGGGCGGAACACTGAAGCTTTCTTT. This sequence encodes CASQRGRNTEAFF.

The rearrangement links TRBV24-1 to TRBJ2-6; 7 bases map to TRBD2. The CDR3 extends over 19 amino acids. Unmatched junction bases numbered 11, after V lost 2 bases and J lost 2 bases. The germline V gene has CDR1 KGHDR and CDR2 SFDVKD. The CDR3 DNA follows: TGTGCCACCAGTGATTCTGCCCAGCGGGGACCCCCTGGGGCCAACGTCCTGACTTTC. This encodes CATSDSAQRGPPGANVLTF.

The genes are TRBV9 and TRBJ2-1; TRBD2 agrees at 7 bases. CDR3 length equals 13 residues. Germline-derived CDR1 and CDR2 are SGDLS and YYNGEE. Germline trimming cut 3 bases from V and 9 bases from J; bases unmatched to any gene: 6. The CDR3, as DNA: TGTGCCAGCAGCGCCCGTGGACTAGTTGAGCAGTTCTTC. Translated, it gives CASSARGLVEQFF.

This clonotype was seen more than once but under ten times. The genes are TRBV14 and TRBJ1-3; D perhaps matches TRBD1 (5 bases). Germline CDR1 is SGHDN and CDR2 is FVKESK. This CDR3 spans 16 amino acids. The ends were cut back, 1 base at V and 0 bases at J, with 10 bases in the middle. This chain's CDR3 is CASSQAGLYSGNTIYF. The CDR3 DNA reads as TGTGCCAGCAGCCAAGCGGGACTTTACTCTGGAAACACCATATATTTT.

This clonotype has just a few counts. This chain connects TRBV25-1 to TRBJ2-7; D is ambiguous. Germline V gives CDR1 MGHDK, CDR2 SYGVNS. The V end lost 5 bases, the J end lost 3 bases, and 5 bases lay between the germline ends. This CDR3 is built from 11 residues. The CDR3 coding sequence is TGTGCCAGCAGTATCTACTACGAGCAGTACTTC. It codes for CASSIYYEQYF.

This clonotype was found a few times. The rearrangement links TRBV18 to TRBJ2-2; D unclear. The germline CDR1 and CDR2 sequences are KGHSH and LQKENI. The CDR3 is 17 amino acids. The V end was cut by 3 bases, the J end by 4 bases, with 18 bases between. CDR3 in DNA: TGTGCCAGCTCACCCGGATTGGGCAGAAAGGGCACCGGGGAGCTGTTTTTT. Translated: CASSPGLGRKGTGELFF.

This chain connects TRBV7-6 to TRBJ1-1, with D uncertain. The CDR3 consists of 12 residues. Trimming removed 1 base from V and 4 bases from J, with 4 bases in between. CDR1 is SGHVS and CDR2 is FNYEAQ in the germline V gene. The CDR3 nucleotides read TGTGCCAGCAGCTTAGTGGCCACTGAAGCTTTCTTT. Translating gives CASSLVATEAFF.

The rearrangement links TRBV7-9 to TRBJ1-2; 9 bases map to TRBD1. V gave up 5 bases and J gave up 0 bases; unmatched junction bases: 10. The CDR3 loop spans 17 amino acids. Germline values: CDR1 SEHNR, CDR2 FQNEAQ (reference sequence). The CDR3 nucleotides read TGTGCCAGCAGCATACCTCCGGGACAGGGATCTAACTATGGCTACACCTTC. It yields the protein CASSIPPGQGSNYGYTF.

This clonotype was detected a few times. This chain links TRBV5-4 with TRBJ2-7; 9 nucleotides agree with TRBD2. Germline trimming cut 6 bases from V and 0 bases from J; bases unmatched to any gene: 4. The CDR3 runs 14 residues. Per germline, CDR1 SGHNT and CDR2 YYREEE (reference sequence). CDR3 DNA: TGTGCCAGCACCTTAGCGGGGGACTCCTACGAGCAGTACTTC. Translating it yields CASTLAGDSYEQYF.

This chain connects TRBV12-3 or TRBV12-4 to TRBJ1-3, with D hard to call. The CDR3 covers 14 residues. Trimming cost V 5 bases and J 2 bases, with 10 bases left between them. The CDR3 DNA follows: TGTGCCAGCAGTCGACAAGGAGCTGGAAACACCATATATTTT. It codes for CASSRQGAGNTIYF.

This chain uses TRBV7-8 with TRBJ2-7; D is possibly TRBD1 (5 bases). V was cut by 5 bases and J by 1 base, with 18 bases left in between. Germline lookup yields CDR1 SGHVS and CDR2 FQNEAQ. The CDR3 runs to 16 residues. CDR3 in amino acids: CASSVRQGGISYEQYF. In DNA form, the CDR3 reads TGTGCCAGCAGCGTTCGCCAGGGCGGTATTTCCTACGAGCAGTACTTC.

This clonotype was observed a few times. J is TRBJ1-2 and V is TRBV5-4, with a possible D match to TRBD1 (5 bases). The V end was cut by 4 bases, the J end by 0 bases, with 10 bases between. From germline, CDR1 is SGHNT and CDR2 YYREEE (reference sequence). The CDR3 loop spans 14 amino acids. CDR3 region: CASSPKDTNYGYTF. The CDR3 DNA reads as TGTGCCAGCAGCCCAAAGGACACTAACTATGGCTACACCTTC.

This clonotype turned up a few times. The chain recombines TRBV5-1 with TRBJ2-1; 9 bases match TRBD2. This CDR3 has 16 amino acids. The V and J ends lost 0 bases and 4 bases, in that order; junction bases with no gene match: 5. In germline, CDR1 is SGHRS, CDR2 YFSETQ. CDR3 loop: CASSLGAGGLYNEQFF. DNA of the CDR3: TGCGCCAGCAGCTTGGGGGCGGGAGGGTTATACAATGAGCAGTTCTTC.

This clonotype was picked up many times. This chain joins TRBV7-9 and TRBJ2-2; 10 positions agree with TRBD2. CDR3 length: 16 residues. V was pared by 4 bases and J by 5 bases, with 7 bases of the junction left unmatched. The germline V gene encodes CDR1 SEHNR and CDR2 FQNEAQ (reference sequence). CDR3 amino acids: CASSSPSGSQTGELFF. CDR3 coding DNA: TGTGCCAGCAGCTCTCCTAGCGGGAGTCAAACCGGGGAGCTGTTTTTT. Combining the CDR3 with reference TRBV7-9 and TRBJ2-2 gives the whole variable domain DTGVSQNPRHKITKRGQNVTFRCDPISEHNRLYWYRQTLGQGPEFLTYFQNEAQLEKSRLLSDRFSAERPKGSFSTLEIQRTEQGDSAMYLCASSSPSGSQTGELFFGEGSRLTVL.

CDR3 loop: CSALLRVTQYF. CDR3 sequence (DNA): TGCAGTGCCCTACTCCGCGTGACCCAGTACTTC. The rearrangement links TRBV20-1 to TRBJ2-5; D is uncertain. V lost 6 bases to trimming and J lost 7 bases, with 12 bases between them. CDR1 and CDR2 (germline): DFQATT, SNEGSKA (reference sequence). The CDR3 sequence is 11 residues long.

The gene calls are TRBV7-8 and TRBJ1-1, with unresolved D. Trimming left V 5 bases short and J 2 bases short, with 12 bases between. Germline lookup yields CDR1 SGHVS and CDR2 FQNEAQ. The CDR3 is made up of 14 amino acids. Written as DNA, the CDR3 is TGTGCCAGCAGCCAGTCTGAGTTTAACACTGAAGCTTTCTTT. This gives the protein CASSQSEFNTEAFF. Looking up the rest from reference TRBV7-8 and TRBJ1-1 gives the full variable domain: GAGVSQSPRYKVAKRGQDVALRCDPISGHVSLFWYQQALGQGPEFLTYFQNEAQLDKSGLPSDRFFAERPEGSVSTLKIQRTQQEDSAVYLCASSQSEFNTEAFFGQGTRLTVV.

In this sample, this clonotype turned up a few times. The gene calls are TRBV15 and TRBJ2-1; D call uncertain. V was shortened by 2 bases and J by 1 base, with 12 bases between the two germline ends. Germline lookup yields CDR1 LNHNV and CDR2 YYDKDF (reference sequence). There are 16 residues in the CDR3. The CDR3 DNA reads TGTGCCACCAGCAGATGGGTGTGGGAATCCTACAATGAGCAGTTCTTC. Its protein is CATSRWVWESYNEQFF.

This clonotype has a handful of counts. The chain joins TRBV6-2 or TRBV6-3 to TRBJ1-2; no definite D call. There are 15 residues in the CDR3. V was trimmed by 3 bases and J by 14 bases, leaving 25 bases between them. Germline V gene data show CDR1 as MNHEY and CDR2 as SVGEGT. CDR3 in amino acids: CASSYGPLVGQASTF. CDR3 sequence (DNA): TGTGCCAGCAGTTATGGCCCCCTCGTTGGCCAGGCAAGTACCTTC.

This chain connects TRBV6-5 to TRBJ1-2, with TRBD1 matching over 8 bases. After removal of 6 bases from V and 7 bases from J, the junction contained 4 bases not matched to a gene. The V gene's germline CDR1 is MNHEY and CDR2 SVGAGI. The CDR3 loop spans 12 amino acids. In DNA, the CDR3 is TGTGCCAGCAGATATGACAGGGGTGGCTACACCTTC. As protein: CASRYDRGGYTF.

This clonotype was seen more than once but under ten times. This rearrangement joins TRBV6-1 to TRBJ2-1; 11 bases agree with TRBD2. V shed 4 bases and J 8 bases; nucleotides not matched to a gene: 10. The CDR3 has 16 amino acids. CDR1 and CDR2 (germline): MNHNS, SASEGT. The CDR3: CASSARTSGSFDEQFF. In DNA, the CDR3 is TGTGCCAGCAGTGCGCGTACTAGCGGGAGTTTCGATGAGCAGTTCTTC.

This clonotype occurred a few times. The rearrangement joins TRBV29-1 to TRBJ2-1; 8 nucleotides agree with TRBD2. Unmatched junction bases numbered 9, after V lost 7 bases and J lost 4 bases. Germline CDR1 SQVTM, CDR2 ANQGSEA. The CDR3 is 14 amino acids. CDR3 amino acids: CSALSREGYNEQFF. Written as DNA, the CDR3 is TGCAGCGCCCTATCCCGGGAGGGGTACAATGAGCAGTTCTTC.